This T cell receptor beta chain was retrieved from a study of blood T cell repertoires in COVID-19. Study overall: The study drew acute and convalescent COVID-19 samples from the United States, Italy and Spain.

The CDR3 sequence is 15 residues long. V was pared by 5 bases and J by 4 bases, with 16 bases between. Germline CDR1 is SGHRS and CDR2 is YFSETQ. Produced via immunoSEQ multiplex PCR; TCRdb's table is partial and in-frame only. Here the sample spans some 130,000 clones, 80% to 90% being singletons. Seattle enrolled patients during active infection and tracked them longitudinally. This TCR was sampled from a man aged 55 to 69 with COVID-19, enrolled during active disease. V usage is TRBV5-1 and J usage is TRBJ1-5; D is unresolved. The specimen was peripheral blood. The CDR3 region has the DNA TGCGCCAGCAGTAGTATCCCAGGTACGAATCAGCCCCAGCATTTT. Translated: CASSSIPGTNQPQHF.